The rows below give T cell receptor beta chains drawn from one sample of a study of identical twins. TCRdb itself ran the 5' RACE reads through MiXCR, one entry per CDR3 protein. The sample consists of 1.5 million to 2 million distinct CDR3 sequences, roughly a third of them appearing once. Sequencing was done on a sample of cord blood. The receptors derive from a newborn girl in good health. CDR3s include the opening cysteine and the closing phenylalanine or tryptophan. D genes are given only for firm matches. A row's size may be missing; if present it is once, few, many or a size class.

j_call | v_call | clone_size | d_call | cdr3_nt | cdr3_aa
TRBJ1-2 | TRBV9 | . | . | TGTGCCAGCAGCGTAATACCGCTCGGTTGGGCAGGGAGTGACTATGGCTACACCTTC | CASSVIPLGWAGSDYGYTF
TRBJ2-3 | TRBV10-2 | . | . | TGCGCCAGCAGTGGCGACAGGGATACGCAGTATTTT | CASSGDRDTQYF
TRBJ1-1 | TRBV29-1 | . | TRBD1 | TGCAGCGTTTACCCGGGACAGGGTAACACTGAAGCTTTCTTT | CSVYPGQGNTEAFF
TRBJ2-1 | TRBV13 | few | TRBD2 | TGTGCCAGCACCCCTGGAGCCCTAGCGGGAGTGGGTGAGCAGTTCTTC | CASTPGALAGVGEQFF
TRBJ1-4 | TRBV29-1 | . | . | TGCAGCACCGGACACGGAGGGGGAAAACTGTTTTTT | CSTGHGGGKLFF
TRBJ2-7 | TRBV3-1 | . | TRBD2 | TGTGCCAGCAGCCATGCCCCGGGACTAGCGCTCTACAATGAGCAGTACTTC | CASSHAPGLALYNEQYF
TRBJ2-3 | TRBV6-1 | few | . | TGTGCCAGCAGTGAAAGGTGGACGACAGATACGCAGTATTTT | CASSERWTTDTQYF
TRBJ1-1 | TRBV10-3 | few | TRBD1 | TGTGCCATCAGGGACAGGGACCTAATAGCAATGAACACTGAAGCTTTCTTT | CAIRDRDLIAMNTEAFF
TRBJ1-2 | TRBV2 | . | . | TGTGCCAGCAGTGATTATGCGACAAACTATGGCTACACCTTC | CASSDYATNYGYTF
TRBJ2-1 | TRBV7-9 | few | TRBD2 | TGTGCCAGCAGCCCACTAGCGAAACCTTACAATGAGCAGTTCTTC | CASSPLAKPYNEQFF
TRBJ2-7 | TRBV28 | few | TRBD1 | TGTGCCAGCAGACTGGGTGGGACAGGGGGGATCGAGCAGTACTTC | CASRLGGTGGIEQYF
TRBJ1-5 | TRBV15 | . | . | TGTGCCACCACAGATTATAGCAATCAGCCCCAGCATTTT | CATTDYSNQPQHF
TRBJ2-1 | TRBV27 | . | . | TGTGCCAGCAGTTTATCTGACCAATACAATGAGCAGTTCTTC | CASSLSDQYNEQFF
TRBJ2-1 | TRBV20-1 | few | TRBD2 | TGCAGTGCTAGGCGACTAGCGGGAGGTTCGTACAATGAGCAGTTCTTC | CSARRLAGGSYNEQFF
TRBJ2-2 | TRBV2 | . | TRBD1 | TGTGCCAGCAGTGGGACAGGGAACGCCGGGGAGCTGTTTTTT | CASSGTGNAGELFF
TRBJ1-2 | TRBV10-3 | many | . | TGTGCCATCAGCCCATCCCCGATACTTAACTATGGCTACACCTTC | CAISPSPILNYGYTF
TRBJ2-1 | TRBV13 | few | . | TGTGCCAGCAGCTTTGACAACTACAATGAGCAGTTCTTC | CASSFDNYNEQFF
TRBJ2-7 | TRBV10-1 | . | . | TGCGCCAGCAGTGAGTCGGGCAGGGAGATTGACGAGCAGTACTTC | CASSESGREIDEQYF
TRBJ2-5 | TRBV20-1 | . | . | TGCAGTGCTAGAAGGAGGGCCCAAGAGACCCAGTACTTC | CSARRRAQETQYF
TRBJ2-3 | TRBV7-2 | many | TRBD2 | TGTGCCAGCAGCTTAGCTCCAGCGGGAGGAACAGATACGCAGTATTTT | CASSLAPAGGTDTQYF
TRBJ1-2 | TRBV20-1 | . | . | TGCAGTGCTAGAGATATGGACATTAACTATGGCTACACCTTC | CSARDMDINYGYTF
TRBJ1-4 | TRBV5-1 | . | . | TGCGCCAGCAGCCGGACAGACTCGAATGAAAAACTGTTTTTT | CASSRTDSNEKLFF
TRBJ2-7 | TRBV28 | . | TRBD2 | TGTGCCAGCAGTTCTCGACTAGCGGGAGGAGAGGCGTACGAGCAGTACTTC | CASSSRLAGGEAYEQYF
TRBJ2-1 | TRBV5-1 | . | . | TGCGCCAGCAGCTTTAAGGGGGGAGGGGCGACCAATGAGCAGTTCTTC | CASSFKGGGATNEQFF
TRBJ1-4 | TRBV6-6 | . | TRBD1 | TGTGCCAGCAGTTACCGACACAGGGGTACTAATGAAAAACTGTTTTTT | CASSYRHRGTNEKLFF
TRBJ2-4 | TRBV3-1 | few | TRBD2 | TGTGCCAGCAGCCCAACAGGTTCACTAGCGGGATTGAAAAACATTCAGTACTTC | CASSPTGSLAGLKNIQYF